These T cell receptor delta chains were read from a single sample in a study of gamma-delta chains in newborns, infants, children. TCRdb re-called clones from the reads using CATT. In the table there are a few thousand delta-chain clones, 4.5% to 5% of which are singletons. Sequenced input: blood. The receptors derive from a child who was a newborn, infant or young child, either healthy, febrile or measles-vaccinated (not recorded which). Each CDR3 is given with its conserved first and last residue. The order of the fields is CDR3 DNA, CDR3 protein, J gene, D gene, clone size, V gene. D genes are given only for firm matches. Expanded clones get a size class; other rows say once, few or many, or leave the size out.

TGTGCCTGTGACACAGGGTTTCTGGGGGCCTCCTGGGGCACCCGACAGATGTTTTTC CACDTGFLGASWGTRQMFF TRDJ3 TRDD3 . TRDV2
TGTGCTCTTGGGGAACTTCCTACTGGGGGAGCTTTGACAGCACAACTCTTCTTT CALGELPTGGALTAQLFF TRDJ2 TRDD3 few TRDV1
TGTGCCTTTCAGGGGGATTCCTACACCGATAAACTCATCTTT CAFQGDSYTDKLIF TRDJ1 TRDD3 few TRDV3
TGTGCCTGTGACACCGTCTGGGGGATACGCTCCTGGGACACCCGACAGATGTTTTTC CACDTVWGIRSWDTRQMFF TRDJ3 TRDD3 . TRDV2
TGTGCCTGTGACACCGTGGGGGAACCGAGCTCCTGGGACACCCGACAGATGTTTTTC CACDTVGEPSSWDTRQMFF TRDJ3 TRDD3 few TRDV2
TGTGCCTGTGACAGTACTGGGGGATCCTGGGACACCCGACAGATGTTTTTC CACDSTGGSWDTRQMFF TRDJ3 TRDD3 large TRDV2
TGTGCTCTTCTGGTACCTAAGGCATTTGGGGGATACACCGATAAACTCATCTTT CALLVPKAFGGYTDKLIF TRDJ1 TRDD3 few TRDV1
TGTGCTCTTGGGGAGGGGAGGGTTCTTCCTACAAGTACTGGGGGATACAAGACCGATAAACTCATCTTT CALGEGRVLPTSTGGYKTDKLIF TRDJ1 TRDD3 few TRDV1
TGCGCCTGTGACACCGGATATGGGAGCTCCTGGGACACCCGACAGATGTTTTTC CACDTGYGSSWDTRQMFF TRDJ3 . . TRDV2
TGTGCTCTTGGGGAACTCCGGCCTTCAAGGGAACTGGGGGATAAGGGGTACACCGATAAACTCATCTTT CALGELRPSRELGDKGYTDKLIF TRDJ1 TRDD3 few TRDV1
TGTGCAGCAAGATGTGCCTTCCTACGAAAGGAAGGAGGCATACTGGGGGATACCGATAAACTCATCTTT CAARCAFLRKEGGILGDTDKLIF TRDJ1 . . TRAV29/DV5
TGTGCCTGTGACACCTCGTACTGGGGGATACAAGGCTGGGACACCCGACAGATGTTTTTC CACDTSYWGIQGWDTRQMFF TRDJ3 TRDD3 few TRDV2
TGTGCTCTTGGGCTCCCTGCCTACGCACTGGGGGTCAACACCGATAAACTCATCTTT CALGLPAYALGVNTDKLIF TRDJ1 TRDD3 . TRDV1
TGTGCCTGTGACCCGTTAATTGGGGATACCGATAAACTCATCTTT CACDPLIGDTDKLIF TRDJ1 . . TRDV2
TGTGCCTGTGACATATTACTGGGGGACACCGATAAACTCATCTTT CACDILLGDTDKLIF TRDJ1 TRDD3 medium-sized TRDV2
TGTGCCTGTGACACCGTTGGGGATACTAGAGCACAACTCTTCTTT CACDTVGDTRAQLFF TRDJ2 TRDD3 . TRDV2
TGTGCCTGTGACGCCGGGGGATACTTTTCCTGGGACACCCGACAGATGTTTTTC CACDAGGYFSWDTRQMFF TRDJ3 TRDD3 few TRDV2
TGTGCCTGTGACACCGTACTGGGGGATACGCCGGTAATCCGGGACACCCGACAGATGTTTTTC CACDTVLGDTPVIRDTRQMFF TRDJ3 TRDD3 few TRDV2
TGTGCCTGCGACACAGTTGGGGAGAGCTCCTGGGACACCCGACAGATGTTTTTC CACDTVGESSWDTRQMFF TRDJ3 . . TRDV2
TGTGCCTGTGATAGTACTGGGAGCTCCTGGGGCACCCGACAGATGTTTTTC CACDSTGSSWGTRQMFF TRDJ3 . . TRDV2
TGTGCCTGTGACACCGTCCTTACTGGGGGATACTCGGACACCCGACAGATGTTTTTC CACDTVLTGGYSDTRQMFF TRDJ3 TRDD3 medium-sized TRDV2
TGTGCCTGTGACACCGCAGGATATAGGCTCTCCTGGGACACCCGACAGATGTTTTTC CACDTAGYRLSWDTRQMFF TRDJ3 . . TRDV2